The entry below describes one T cell receptor (beta chain). Its recognized antigen is unknown. No quality values exist for individual bases; no much larger clone is one base distant. These data are taken from a study of cytomegalovirus exposure and HLA in healthy donors (dated by TCRdb to about 2017). Concerning the study at large: A later analysis indicated that the 95 to 150 validation repertoires were generated on the platform also employed for the 700 or so repertoires of the first cohort. Along with the approximately 700-subject first cohort, a separate validation cohort of over a hundred different subjects was used. The study combined high-throughput TCR immunosequencing, statistical association of individual TCRs with disease status, and machine learning to predict cytomegalovirus infection status. The study aimed to test whether signatures of past pathogen exposure could be identified by cataloging public T cell receptors. Summary of the overall study and its limitations: According to the authors, the approach could potentially be generalized to other disease states and immunological phenotypes. The validation cohort had no HLA typing available for a later analysis, so co-occurrence within that cohort was assessed over all 120 or so repertoires. Cytomegalovirus status was reported to be diagnosed by the classifier with high specificity and sensitivity in both the original and validation cohorts. Most TCR sequences were observed very rarely across donors, whereas some public TCRs were present in many individuals. In vitro tests confirmed that a few of the cytomegalovirus-associated TCR beta chains recognize cytomegalovirus antigens. In the study, approximately 160 TCR beta chains were listed as associated with cytomegalovirus. Subsequent analysis determined that TCRs grouped into clusters in the first cohort also showed a tendency toward co-occurrence across the 120 or so validation repertoires, and about 93% of cluster scores exceeded 0.

Library construction relied on the immunoSEQ multiplex PCR assay. In the paper's pipeline: A statistical classification framework was developed to diagnose cytomegalovirus status using the catalog of TCR beta chain sequences. This is the immuneACCESS table as TCRdb keeps it, with only in-frame sequences that have V and J called. A part of the clones is gone; compared with another copy, unresolved V genes explain less than half, and the rest is unexplained. V and J calls and clone size come straight from that table; D and trimming were deduced from the DNA. The sample table holds about 170,000 clones, of which approximately 89% were seen once. 4% to 5% of the sample is taken by the ten largest. The donors were included in the validation cohort of some 110 subjects, a group kept apart from the roughly 700-subject first cohort. From the germline V gene, CDR1 is SGDLS and CDR2 is YYNGEE. Inclusive of the bounding cysteine and phenylalanine, the CDR3 is 14 residues long. Only the CDR3 DNA is retained, 42 bases long and in frame from the first base. Between the V and J ends, shortened by 0 bases and 8 bases respectively, the junction contains 12 bases.

This chain is built from TRBV9 and TRBJ2-1; possibly the D gene is TRBD1, per 6 matching bases. The specimen was PBMCs. The sequence was obtained from a man between 18 and 29 years old in good health and CMV-seropositive. The CDR3 region: CASSVARGIDEQFF. The nucleotide sequence is TGTGCCAGCAGCGTAGCCAGGGGTATCGATGAGCAGTTCTTC. Supplemented by the reference TRBV9 and TRBJ2-1 proteins around the CDR3, the complete variable domain is DSGVTQTPKHLITATGQRVTLRCSPRSGDLSVYWYQQSLDQGLQFLIQYYNGEERAKGNILERFSAQQFPDLHSELNLSSLELGDSALYFCASSVARGIDEQFFGPGTRLTVL.